This TCR beta chain is from a study of vaccination and CD4 T cells after COVID-19 (dated by TCRdb to between 2021 and 2023). Looking at the study overall: Convalescent patients had a positive SARS-CoV-2 result on nasal swab PCR, and of these patients, several had mild disease and one had severe disease. The convalescent cohort comprised six males and four females, including two Hispanic individuals, seven Caucasians, two Asians and one multiracial person. Participants received two doses of either the Pfizer-BioNTech BNT162b2 vaccine (n=8) or the Moderna mRNA-1273 vaccine (n=2). Post-COVID blood samples were collected from convalescent patients a median of about 92 days after diagnosis, with a range of about 35 to 170 days. Post-vaccine blood samples were obtained a median of about 77 days after the second vaccine dose, with a range of roughly 12 to 250 days. For stimulating the cultures, overlapping spike peptide pools were used, derived from SARS-CoV-2 as well as from the common cold coronaviruses HCoV-NL63, HCoV-OC43 and HCoV-229E. Control cultures used a CEFX viral epitope pool as positive control, an HIV-1 Nef peptide pool as negative control, or no peptide. The spike-specific CD4+ TCR repertoire was compared before and after mRNA vaccination in ten to eleven COVID-19 convalescent patients and a handful of infection-naive healthy vaccine recipients.

The sample's treatment or condition label is to be understood as: approximately 11-day PBMC culture with coronavirus spike peptide pools or control peptides (ViraFEST assay). The study used the ViraFEST assay, which expanded antigen-specific T cells with peptide pools and then identified expanded clonotypes by TCR sequencing. Positive SARS-CoV-2 PCR tests in the convalescent patients dated from March to December 2020, before Alpha, Beta and Delta variants emerged in the United States. Over 1.5 million PBMCs per well were cultured in IMDM with about 5% human AB serum and approximately 10 IU/ml IL-2, plus 10 ug/ml peptide pools. On days 3 and 7, half of the culture medium was replaced with fresh IL-2-containing medium. After ten to eleven days of culture, CD4+ T cells were isolated by negative selection using the EasySep CD4+ T cell isolation kit. PBMCs were separated from whole blood using Ficoll-Paque Plus gradient centrifugation and then either used fresh or cryopreserved at -140C. Culture conditions were generally each tested in triplicate wells.

Results and caveats for the whole study, not just this receptor: Only a relatively small number of convalescent patients were included in the study, and early timepoints following natural infection were not analyzed. Among convalescent patients, a median about 90% of the SARS-CoV-2-reactive clones seen after vaccination appeared only after vaccination, which suggests priming specific to the vaccine. Nearly all vaccine-specific clones in convalescent patients (304 of 307) were mono-reactive for SARS-CoV-2 spike rather than cross-reactive with common cold coronaviruses. An increase in the median number of SARS-CoV-2-reactive clonotypes from some 20 after infection to about 39 after vaccination was observed, but the change was not found to be significant.

Comment on this clonotype: No cognate antigen has been identified for it. One base away there is no much larger clone; base qualities are not given.

V is reduced by 5 bases and J by 7 bases, leaving a spacing of 18 bases between them. Per the germline V gene, SGHAT is the CDR1 and FQNNGV is the CDR2. The CDR3 contains 15 residues, cysteine and phenylalanine counted. CDR3 DNA only is kept here, 45 bases in frame from base 1. Receptor amplification or capture employed PCR. DNA from cultured CD4+ T cells was subjected to TCR sequencing with the Oncomine TCR Beta short-read assay at the Johns Hopkins FTIC core. Genomic DNA was extracted from the cultured CD4+ T cells with the QIAamp micro DNA kit. Oncomine TCR Beta libraries from cultured CD4+ T cells were pooled using unique dual indexes and sequenced on an Illumina iSeq 100. For the original study's pipeline: Non-productive sequences were filtered out, and CDR3s that did not start with C, did not end with F or W, or were shorter than 7 amino acids were discarded. Antigen-specific clonotypes were identified with the MANAFEST web application by comparing peptide-stimulated wells with reference and other culture wells. Positive clones required FDR below 0.05, an odds ratio above 5, and productive frequency above 0.1% in at least two of three replicate wells. A clonotype counted as cross-reactive if it showed significant expansion both in the SARS-CoV-2 spike wells and in at least one common cold coronavirus spike condition. Similarity between CDR3 sequences was evaluated in R version 3.6.1 using Levenshtein distances (stringdist) and unrooted phylogenetic trees (ape). The public reads were reprocessed in TCRdb via fastp at Q25 and MiXCR, keeping in-frame beta chains. Duplicate CDR3 protein sequences are folded into a single record with the most common DNA and genes. These V and J calls rely on TCRdb rather than the paper's analysis. This sample lists some 8,300 distinct CDR3 sequences; 60% to 75% were detected once. Together, the top ten hold approximately 40% of the sample.

Sequenced input: CD4+ T cells from blood, cultured in vitro. The V and J genes are TRBV11-2 and TRBJ2-1; perhaps TRBD2 is the D gene, with 7 bases matching. The source of this sequence is a human donor who had recovered from COVID-19. This receptor carries the CDR3 CASSPLGGAGNEQFF. The nucleotides read TGTGCCAGCAGCCCCCTTGGGGGGGCGGGAAATGAGCAGTTCTTC.